This T cell receptor beta chain was recovered during a study of blood T cell repertoires in COVID-19. About the study: Collection of acute and convalescent COVID-19 samples took place in the United States, Italy and Spain.

Original handling: Nucleated cell counts were estimated from reference gene primer amplification. Sequencing used immunoSEQ multiplex PCR; TCRdb keeps in-frame clones, though not all of them. Clone size and the V and J calls come from that table; the DNA yielded D and trimming. The sample consists of about 150,000 clones, 70% to 90% of them appearing once. With 0 bases clipped from V and 13 bases from J, the junction kept 12 bases outside the gene matches. Looked up from germline, CDR1 is SGHAT and CDR2 is FQNNGV. The CDR3 sequence is 17 residues long. V usage is TRBV11-2 and J usage is TRBJ2-6; TRBD1 aligns across 10 bases. Sequenced material: peripheral blood. The sequence was collected from a woman between 65 and 79 years old with acute or convalescent COVID-19. This chain's CDR3 is CASSLDARTGGPPVLTF. As DNA, the CDR3 is TGTGCCAGCAGCTTAGATGCAAGGACAGGGGGTCCCCCGGTCCTGACTTTC.